One and the same sample provided the 2 T cell receptor beta chains below, sequenced in a study of Graves' ophthalmopathy and Graves' hyperthyroidism. RNA served as the template for amplifying TCR beta CDR3 regions. HTBI-primed RT-PCR formed the first round, and a multiplex PCR formed the second. One entry per CDR3 protein results from TCRdb running MiXCR on the multiplex PCR reads. Of some 350,000 distinct CDR3 sequences in the sample, roughly a sixth were seen once. Input material: peripheral blood. The receptors shown here come from an adult woman with stable Graves' hyperthyroidism.

This clonotype came up many times. The chain has TRBV7-3 and TRBJ2-6; no reliable D call. There are 14 residues in the CDR3. Deletions cut 5 bases from V and 0 bases from J, with 5 bases between. Germline loops: CDR1 SGHTA, CDR2 FQGTGA. For the CDR3, the DNA is TGTGCCAGCAGCAAAAACTCTGGGGCCAACGTCCTGACTTTC. It specifies CASSKNSGANVLTF.

This clonotype was seen repeatedly, ten times or more. The chain is built from TRBV20-1 and TRBJ1-5, with unresolved D. The CDR3 is made up of 13 amino acids. The germline V and J ends were trimmed by 3 bases and 2 bases, with 8 bases remaining between them. The germline gives CDR1 DFQATT, CDR2 SNEGSKA (reference sequence). The CDR3: CSARMDRNQPQHF. DNA of the CDR3: TGCAGTGCTAGGATGGACCGCAATCAGCCCCAGCATTTT.